Detailed here is one T cell receptor (beta chain). Its matching antigen is unknown. This sample stems from a study of CD8+CD57+ T cells in acquired aplastic anemia. Across the study: The average for DNA from sorted CD4+ and CD8+ cells was about 3.3 ug. The study's findings and limits: Significant differences in CD8+ Simpson's diversity were not observed between patients and controls. Comparison of patients with controls identified about 27 shared CD8+ CDR3 sequences.

The TCR beta profiling, which covered VDJ combination and CDR3 sequence, was carried out using genomic DNA as the template. TCRdb reprocessed the reads with MiXCR, giving one entry per CDR3 protein. The sample consists of some 120,000 distinct CDR3 sequences, 55% to 70% of them appearing once. Germline lookup yields CDR1 SQVTM and CDR2 ANQGSEA. CDR3 length: 13 amino acids. The germline V and J ends were trimmed by 7 bases and 2 bases, with 14 bases remaining between them. Selection for sequencing was limited to patients who had shown CD8+CD57+ cell expansion by flow cytometry. Sequenced input: sorted CD4+, CD8+, or CD8+CD57+ T cells (not recorded which) from PBMCs. This clonotype was obtained from a human donor with aplastic anemia. This chain links TRBV29-1 with TRBJ1-1; D perhaps matches TRBD1 (6 bases). CDR3 sequence: CSGATGTNTEAFF. CDR3 nucleotide sequence: TGCAGCGGTGCCACAGGGACTAACACTGAAGCTTTCTTT. The variable domain in full, completed from reference TRBV29-1 and TRBJ1-1, reads SAVISQKPSRDICQRGTSLTIQCQVDSQVTMMFWYRQQPGQSLTLIATANQGSEATYESGFVIDKFPISRPNLTFSTLTVSNMSPEDSSIYLCSGATGTNTEAFFGQGTRLTVV.